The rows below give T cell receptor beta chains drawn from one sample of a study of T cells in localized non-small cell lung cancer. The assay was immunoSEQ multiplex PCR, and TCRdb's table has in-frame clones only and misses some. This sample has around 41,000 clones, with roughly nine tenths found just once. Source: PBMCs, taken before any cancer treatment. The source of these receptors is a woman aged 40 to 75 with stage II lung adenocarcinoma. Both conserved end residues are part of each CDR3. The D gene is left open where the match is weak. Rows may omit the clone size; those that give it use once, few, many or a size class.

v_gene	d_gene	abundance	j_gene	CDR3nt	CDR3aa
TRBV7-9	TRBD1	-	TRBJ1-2	TGTGCCAGCAGCTTAAATACAGGGGAAGGCTACACCTTC	CASSLNTGEGYTF
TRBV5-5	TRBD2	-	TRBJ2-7	TGTGCCAGCAGCTTGGAGGAGGGAAGGACTAGCGGGAGTTATGAGCAGTACTTC	CASSLEEGRTSGSYEQYF
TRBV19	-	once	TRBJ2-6	TGTGCCAGTAGCGGACATATGCTCTCTGGGGCCAACGTCCTGACTTTC	CASSGHMLSGANVLTF
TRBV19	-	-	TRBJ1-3	TGTGCCAGTAGTGCAGCGGGTAACACCATATATTTT	CASSAAGNTIYF
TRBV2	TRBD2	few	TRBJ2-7	TGTGCCAGCCTTAGCGGGAGTACGCACGAGCAGTACTTC	CASLSGSTHEQYF
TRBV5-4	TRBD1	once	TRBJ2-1	TGTGCCGCCTCCACAAGACAGGGGACTAATGAGCAGTTCTTC	CAASTRQGTNEQFF
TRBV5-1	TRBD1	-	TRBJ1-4	TGCGCCAGCAGCTTTCCACAGGGGGCAACTAATGAAAAACTGTTTTTT	CASSFPQGATNEKLFF
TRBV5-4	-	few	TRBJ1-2	TGTGCCAGCAGCCCGGGACCCTATGGCTACACCTTC	CASSPGPYGYTF
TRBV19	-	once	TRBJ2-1	TGTGCCAGTAGTATCCGGGATTCCTACAATGAGCAGTTCTTC	CASSIRDSYNEQFF
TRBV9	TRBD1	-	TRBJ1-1	TGTGCCAGCAGCACCCGACAGGGACCGAACACTGAAGCTTTCTTT	CASSTRQGPNTEAFF
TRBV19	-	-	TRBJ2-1	TGTGCCAGTAGTACCTCTTATCTCGGCGGAAACAATGAGCAGTTCTTC	CASSTSYLGGNNEQFF
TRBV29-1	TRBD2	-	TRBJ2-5	TGCAGCGTTGAACGGCGGGGGATCTCAGGAGAGACCCAGTACTTC	CSVERRGISGETQYF
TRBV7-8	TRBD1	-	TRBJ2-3	TGTGCCAGCAGCTATAACAGGGGAGGCACAGATACGCAGTATTTT	CASSYNRGGTDTQYF
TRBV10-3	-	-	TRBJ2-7	TGTGCCATCAGTGGCGGCTACGAGCAGTACTTC	CAISGGYEQYF
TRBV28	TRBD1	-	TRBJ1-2	TGTGCCAGCAGTTTAGACAGGGGAGACTATGGCTACACCTTC	CASSLDRGDYGYTF
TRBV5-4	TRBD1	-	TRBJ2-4	TGTGCCAGCAGCTTGTTTCGCCGGGACAGGGAACAGGCCAAAAACATTCAGTACTTC	CASSLFRRDREQAKNIQYF
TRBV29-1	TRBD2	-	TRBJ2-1	TGCAGCGTAACACCCGGGACTACCCGCAGCTCCTACAATGAGCAGTTCTTC	CSVTPGTTRSSYNEQFF
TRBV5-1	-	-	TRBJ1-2	TGCGCCAGCAGCCCGGAGGAGGGCTATGGCTACACCTTC	CASSPEEGYGYTF
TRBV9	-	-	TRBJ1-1	TGTGCCAGCACGTTATGGGAGGGACGGGGGAACACTGAAGCTTTCTTT	CASTLWEGRGNTEAFF
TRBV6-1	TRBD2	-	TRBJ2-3	TGTGCCAGCAGGTCTCCATCCGCGGGAGCAGATACGCAGTATTTT	CASRSPSAGADTQYF
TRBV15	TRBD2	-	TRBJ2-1	TGTGCCACCAGCAGAGATCGGGGGGTAGCGGGTTACAATGAGCAGTTCTTC	CATSRDRGVAGYNEQFF
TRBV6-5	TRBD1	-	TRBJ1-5	TGTGCCAGCAGTTACTCGTGGACAGGGCTCAATCAGCCCCAGCATTTT	CASSYSWTGLNQPQHF
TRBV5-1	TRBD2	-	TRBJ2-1	TGCGCCAGCAGCCCGAGCGGGAGGACGAGCTCCTACAATGAGCAGTTCTTC	CASSPSGRTSSYNEQFF
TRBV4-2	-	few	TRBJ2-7	TGTGCCAGCAGCTTGAATTCCTACGAGCAGTACTTC	CASSLNSYEQYF